Presented here are 4 T cell receptor beta chains from one specimen sequenced in a study of blood T cell repertoires in COVID-19. Sequencing was performed with immunoSEQ multiplex PCR; in TCRdb, only in-frame clones are kept and a portion is missing. Among around 60,000 clones listed, around 81% were seen once. Input material: peripheral blood. These receptor sequences come from a man in his 60s with acute or convalescent COVID-19.

V and J are TRBV7-8 and TRBJ2-7; 10 bases agree with TRBD1. There are 15 residues in the CDR3. The V segment lost 5 bases and the J segment 6 bases; nucleotides outside the gene matches: 10. Per germline, CDR1 SGHVS and CDR2 FQNEAQ. For the CDR3, the DNA is TGTGCCAGCAGCCTCCTTGGGGACAGGGGCTTCGAGCAGTACTTC. It encodes CASSLLGDRGFEQYF.

The rearrangement links TRBV2 to TRBJ2-6, with D perhaps matching TRBD1 (6 bases). This CDR3 region has 13 residues. Trimming stripped 8 bases from V and 4 bases from J, with 9 bases between. Germline-derived CDR1 and CDR2 are SNHLY and FYNNEI. In DNA form, the CDR3 reads TGTGCCAGCGAAGGGACAGGGGCCAACGTCCTGACTTTC. Translated, it gives CASEGTGANVLTF.

This clone has a single count. The chain uses TRBV11-2 and TRBJ1-1; TRBD1 aligns across 11 bases. Germline CDR1 SGHAT, CDR2 FQNNGV. The CDR3 spans 15 residues. The V gene end was trimmed by 6 bases and the J gene end by 4 bases; junction bases not matched to a gene: 7. CDR3 nucleotides: TGTGCCAGCAGATTGGGACAGGGGGGAAGCACTGAAGCTTTCTTT. Amino acid sequence: CASRLGQGGSTEAFF.

The CDR3 here is CASSAYYGYTF. CDR3 DNA sequence: TGTGCCAGCAGCGCGTACTATGGCTACACCTTC. The chain combines TRBV7-9 with TRBJ1-2, with D unclear. Germline loops: CDR1 SEHNR, CDR2 FQNEAQ (reference sequence). The CDR3 length is 11 residues. Deletions cut 5 bases from V and 3 bases from J, with 4 bases between.